A single sample gave rise to the 14 T cell receptor beta chains below, sequenced in a study of CD8 T cells in Susac syndrome. Reverse transcription of about 0.5 to 1 ug RNA used random hexamers. TCRdb re-called the immunoSEQ multiplex PCR reads through MiXCR, storing one row per CDR3 protein. This sample has 300,000 or so distinct CDR3 sequences, with under 95% found just once. The sequenced sample was CD4+ T cells from PBMCs. These TCRs come from a human donor with multiple sclerosis.

The J gene is TRBJ2-1, the V gene TRBV6-5; a possible D gene is TRBD1 (5 bases). This CDR3 contains 13 residues. Germline V gene sequence: CDR1 MNHEY, CDR2 SVGAGI. V gave up 5 bases and J gave up 7 bases, with 12 bases separating them. This CDR3 reads CASSGLQENEQFF. CDR3 coding DNA: TGTGCCAGCAGTGGGCTACAGGAAAATGAGCAGTTCTTC.

The chain combines TRBV7-2 with TRBJ2-1, with TRBD2 matching over 13 bases. The germline gives CDR1 SGHTA, CDR2 FQGNSA. CDR3 length: 18 residues. V shed 6 bases and J 14 bases; nucleotides not matched to a gene: 22. CDR3 protein: CASRETSGRLDGRLWKFF. The DNA of the CDR3 is TGTGCCAGCAGGGAGACTAGCGGGAGGCTCGATGGACGTCTTTGGAAGTTCTTC.

The rearrangement uses TRBV18 and TRBJ2-5, with D perhaps matching TRBD2 (6 bases). Germline-derived CDR1 and CDR2 are KGHSH and LQKENI. The germline V and J ends were trimmed by 5 bases and 5 bases, with 15 bases remaining between them. The CDR3 extends over 14 amino acids. DNA for the CDR3: TGTGCCAGCTCAACCGGGACTCAGGCGGAGACCCAGTACTTC. It translates to CASSTGTQAETQYF.

This rearrangement joins TRBV6-1 to TRBJ2-7, with TRBD2 matching over 7 bases. CDR3 size: 18 residues. Per germline, CDR1 MNHNS and CDR2 SASEGT. V lost 6 bases and J lost 6; bases outside the gene matches: 23. CDR3 DNA: TGTGCCAGCAGCTCCGGGGGGACGCCGGTATTGGGGCCCTTCGAGCAGTACTTC. Translated, it gives CASSSGGTPVLGPFEQYF.

This chain connects TRBV5-1 to TRBJ2-5; weak D call: TRBD2 (6 bases). Trimming pared 6 bases from V and 4 bases from J, leaving 19 bases between. This CDR3 comprises 15 residues. The germline V gene encodes CDR1 SGHRS and CDR2 YFSETQ. CDR3 DNA: TGCGCCAGCACTCCGGGACTCCGGCTTGGAGAGACCCAGTACTTC. It is translated as CASTPGLRLGETQYF.

The chain has TRBV12-3 or TRBV12-4 and TRBJ2-5; D call uncertain. The CDR3 loop spans 13 amino acids. V lost 3 bases and J 9 bases, leaving 14 bases between the germline ends. CDR3 coding DNA: TGTGCCAGCAGTTTCCAGGAAGGAACGGCCCAGTACTTC. Translating it yields CASSFQEGTAQYF.

The chain couples TRBV24-1 to TRBJ2-3, with D hard to call. CDR1 and CDR2 (germline): KGHDR, SFDVKD. The CDR3 is made up of 13 amino acids. V lost 4 bases to trimming and J lost 0 bases, with 4 bases between them. The CDR3 DNA reads as TGTGCCACCAGTGAAAGGAGCACAGATACGCAGTATTTT. It specifies CATSERSTDTQYF.

This chain uses TRBV14 with TRBJ2-7; 10 bases match TRBD1. Losses at the gene ends were 4 bases for V and 5 bases for J; bases not matched to a gene: 5. The CDR3 totals 14 residues. CDR1 SGHDN and CDR2 FVKESK come from the germline V gene. CDR3 sequence reads: CASSRRDRGDEQYF. The DNA of the CDR3 is TGTGCCAGCAGCCGCCGGGACAGGGGCGACGAGCAGTACTTC.

The rearrangement uses TRBV9 and TRBJ1-2; tentatively, D is TRBD1 (5 bases). This CDR3 contains 14 residues. Deletions cut 0 bases from V and 4 bases from J, with 10 bases between. Germline V gene lookup returns CDR1 SGDLS and CDR2 YYNGEE. CDR3 sequence: CASSVGGGSYGYTF. The CDR3 DNA reads TGTGCCAGCAGCGTAGGGGGCGGGTCCTATGGCTACACCTTC.

The chain uses TRBV12-3 or TRBV12-4 and TRBJ1-6, with no clear D. This CDR3 has 13 residues. V was pared by 6 bases and J by 8 bases, with 11 bases between. The CDR3 here is CASRRGGDSPLHF. CDR3 sequence (DNA): TGTGCCAGCAGACGCGGCGGAGATTCACCCCTCCACTTT.

This clonotype was picked up one time. The V call is TRBV6-1, the J call TRBJ1-4; D is possibly TRBD1 (5 bases). CDR1 and CDR2 (germline): MNHNS, SASEGT. This CDR3 is built from 12 residues. Trimming left V 11 bases short and J 3 bases short, with 10 bases between. The chain's CDR3 is CAGEGANEKLFF. In nucleotides, the CDR3 is TGTGCCGGAGAAGGGGCTAATGAAAAACTGTTTTTT.

V and J are TRBV7-2 and TRBJ1-2, with D possibly matching TRBD1 (5 bases). V was clipped by 0 bases and J by 8 bases, with 16 bases between them. The CDR3 has 15 amino acids. Germline-derived CDR1 and CDR2 are SGHTA and FQGNSA. The CDR3 is CASSLAKGTVYGYTF. In DNA, the CDR3 is TGTGCCAGCAGCTTAGCAAAGGGGACCGTGTACGGCTACACCTTC.

The chain combines TRBV29-1 with TRBJ1-2, with D tentatively TRBD1 (5 bases). Between the trimmed V and J ends, which lost 0 bases and 6 bases, there was a span of 14 bases. The CDR3 extends over 14 amino acids. Per the germline V gene, CDR1 is SQVTM and CDR2 is ANQGSEA. CDR3 amino acids: CSVEDAGTVDGYTF. The CDR3 coding sequence is TGCAGCGTTGAAGACGCCGGGACGGTCGATGGCTACACCTTC.

This clonotype was seen just once. V and J are TRBV2 and TRBJ2-2, with D possibly being TRBD1 (6 bases). This CDR3 has 16 amino acids. Trimming removed 3 bases at V and 5 bases at J, with 16 bases between. Germline V lookup: CDR1 SNHLY, CDR2 FYNNEI. CDR3 residues: CASSDSPGVRTGELFF. CDR3 coding DNA: TGTGCCAGCAGTGACTCCCCAGGGGTCAGGACCGGGGAGCTGTTTTTT.